This T cell receptor (beta chain) derives from a study of OX40 agonist ivuxolimab in advanced cancers. Across the study: Prior anti-PD-1, anti-PD-L1 or anti-CTLA-4 therapy did not bar entry, and more than 35% had some.

Germline CDR1 is MNHNS and CDR2 is SASEGT. CDR3 length equals 15 residues. V shed 7 bases and J 0 bases; nucleotides not matched to a gene: 9. Study results and limitations: The mean number of expanded clones was higher in CD8+ T cells than in CD4+. No antigen was identified for the clonally expanded peripheral T cells.

Clones were read by immunoSEQ multiplex PCR, and TCRdb kept only the in-frame ones, dropping some. The sample includes about 53,000 clones, approximately 88% of them seen just once. Worth noting for this clone: The target antigen is unknown.

This clonotype originated in an adult with an advanced solid tumor such as melanoma, head and neck, liver or kidney cancer. The rearrangement joins TRBV6-1 to TRBJ2-7; 7 bases agree with TRBD2. Sequences were derived from CD4+ or CD8+ T cells sorted from blood, sampled in a trial of the OX40 agonist ivuxolimab. CDR3 protein: CASTPSGISSYEQYF. In nucleotides, the CDR3 is TGTGCCAGCACCCCAAGCGGGATTAGCTCCTACGAGCAGTACTTC.